One and the same sample provided the 25 T cell receptor beta chains below, sequenced in a study of OX40 agonist ivuxolimab in advanced cancers. The protocol used for the library was the immunoSEQ multiplex PCR assay. Sourced from immuneACCESS, this table was stored by TCRdb with only in-frame sequences that have V and J called. A share of the clones is absent; for the studies checked, an unresolved V gene accounts for under half, and the remainder has no known explanation. A total of more than 65,000 clones appear in this sample, 80% to 90% of them only once. The ten largest clones represent more than 2% of the sample. The sequenced sample was CD4+ or CD8+ T cells sorted from blood, obtained in a trial of the OX40 agonist ivuxolimab. The origin of the receptors is an adult with an advanced solid tumor such as melanoma, head and neck, liver or kidney cancer.

This chain uses TRBV19 with TRBJ1-3; 9 bases match TRBD1. CDR3 length equals 16 residues. With V trimmed by 3 bases and J by 5 bases, 8 bases remained unmatched. Germline assignment: CDR1 LNHDA and CDR2 SQIVND (reference sequence). CDR3 sequence reads: CASSMGQGTSRNTIYF. The CDR3 DNA sequence: TGTGCCAGTAGTATGGGACAGGGCACTAGTAGAAACACCATATATTTT. The full variable domain, completed using reference TRBV19 and TRBJ1-3, is DGGITQSPKYLFRKEGQNVTLSCEQNLNHDAMYWYRQDPGQGLRLIYYSQIVNDFQKGDIAEGYSVSREKKESFPLTVTSAQKNPTAFYLCASSMGQGTSRNTIYFGEGSWLTVV.

This rearrangement joins TRBV27 to TRBJ1-1; a possible D gene is TRBD1 (6 bases). The CDR3 is made up of 16 amino acids. V was shortened by 2 bases and J by 1 base, with 14 bases between the two germline ends. Germline CDR1 MNHEY, CDR2 SMNVEV (reference sequence). The CDR3 DNA reads TGTGCCAGCAGTTTACAACCGGACAGCCCGAACACTGAAGCTTTCTTT. It is translated as CASSLQPDSPNTEAFF.

The chain joins TRBV7-3 to TRBJ2-3; 9 nucleotides align to TRBD2. The V segment lost 3 bases and the J segment 3 bases; nucleotides outside the gene matches: 4. There are 15 residues in the CDR3. The germline V gene has CDR1 SGHTA and CDR2 FQGTGA. The CDR3 here is CASSFSGGKTDTQYF. Written as DNA, the CDR3 is TGTGCCAGCAGCTTCAGCGGGGGGAAGACAGATACGCAGTATTTT.

V gene TRBV11-2 combines with J gene TRBJ1-6; D call uncertain. The germline V gene has CDR1 SGHAT and CDR2 FQNNGV. The CDR3 is made up of 13 amino acids. Between the trimmed V and J ends, which lost 5 bases and 9 bases, there was a span of 11 bases. CDR3 coding DNA: TGTGCCAGCAGCCTCCCTACCCCTTCACCCCTCCACTTT. Residues: CASSLPTPSPLHF.

The chain couples TRBV7-2 to TRBJ1-3; D is possibly TRBD1 (6 bases). Per germline, CDR1 SGHTA and CDR2 FQGNSA. The CDR3 totals 17 residues. V shed 2 bases and J shed 0 bases, with 14 bases lying between them. The CDR3 nucleotides read TGTGCCAGCAGCTTAAGGGACACCCATCTCTCTGGAAACACCATATATTTT. This sequence encodes CASSLRDTHLSGNTIYF.

The chain links TRBV7-2 to TRBJ1-4, with 9 bases that match TRBD1. The CDR3 is 15 amino acids. Germline CDR1 and CDR2: SGHTA and FQGNSA. After removal of 4 bases from V and 8 bases from J, the junction contained 8 bases not matched to a gene. CDR3 sequence: CASSWGDREWEKLFF. CDR3 coding DNA: TGTGCCAGCAGCTGGGGGGACAGGGAATGGGAAAAACTGTTTTTT.

The chain uses TRBV7-3 and TRBJ1-1; D possibly corresponds to TRBD1 (5 bases). Germline assignment: CDR1 SGHTA and CDR2 FQGTGA. The CDR3 is made up of 13 amino acids. With 2 bases removed from V and 9 bases from J, the gap between germline ends came to 13 bases. The CDR3 nucleotides are TGTGCCAGCAGCTTATCCCAGGGCACCCAAGCTTTCTTT. It yields the protein CASSLSQGTQAFF.

This clone was observed a single time. The chain is built from TRBV6-5 and TRBJ1-2; D perhaps matches TRBD1 (5 bases). V was shortened by 4 bases and J by 2 bases, with 14 bases between the two germline ends. The germline V gene has CDR1 MNHEY and CDR2 SVGAGI. The CDR3 extends over 15 amino acids. CDR3 nucleotides: TGTGCCAGCAGTTCGAACCGGGGCGGCAACTATGGCTACACCTTC. Translating gives CASSSNRGGNYGYTF.

The chain joins TRBV5-1 to TRBJ1-2; 9 bases agree with TRBD1. With V trimmed by 2 bases and J by 0 bases, 5 bases remained unmatched. This CDR3 spans 16 amino acids. Germline V gene sequence: CDR1 SGHRS, CDR2 YFSETQ. The CDR3 region has the DNA TGCGCCAGCAGCTTCGGGACAGGGAAGACTAACTATGGCTACACCTTC. This codes for CASSFGTGKTNYGYTF.

V usage is TRBV6-1 and J usage is TRBJ1-5; 8 nucleotides align to TRBD1. Germline V lookup: CDR1 MNHNS, CDR2 SASEGT. The V and J ends lost 3 bases and 2 bases, in that order; junction bases with no gene match: 0. CDR3 size: 14 residues. In DNA form, the CDR3 reads TGTGCCAGCAGTGAGGACAGGGGCAATCAGCCCCAGCATTTT. Its translation: CASSEDRGNQPQHF.

The chain employs TRBV15 and TRBJ2-7; D is unresolved. This CDR3 contains 14 residues. V gave up 5 bases and J gave up 3 bases, with 14 bases separating them. The germline CDR1 and CDR2 sequences are LNHNV and YYDKDF (reference sequence). The CDR3 region is CATSPRAFIYEQYF. As DNA, the CDR3 is TGTGCCACCAGCCCCCGGGCTTTTATCTACGAGCAGTACTTC.

The genes are TRBV19 and TRBJ1-3, with a possible D match to TRBD1 (5 bases). V was trimmed by 6 bases and J by 3 bases, leaving 15 bases between them. CDR3 length equals 15 residues. Germline CDR1 LNHDA, CDR2 SQIVND (reference sequence). The CDR3 sequence: CASSTGRGGGNTIYF. CDR3 sequence (DNA): TGTGCCAGTAGCACAGGACGAGGAGGTGGAAACACCATATATTTT.

The chain links TRBV5-4 to TRBJ2-1, with D uncertain. With 0 bases removed from V and 3 bases from J, the gap between germline ends came to 10 bases. Germline values: CDR1 SGHNT, CDR2 YYREEE (reference sequence). The length of the CDR3 is 15 residues. The CDR3 nucleotides read TGTGCCAGCAGCTTGGGTAGCCAGCACTACAATGAGCAGTTCTTC. Residues: CASSLGSQHYNEQFF.

This chain uses TRBV9 with TRBJ2-3, with a possible D match to TRBD2 (7 bases). The germline gives CDR1 SGDLS, CDR2 YYNGEE. The CDR3 length is 16 residues. Trimming left V 3 bases short and J 3 bases short, with 17 bases between. The CDR3 coding sequence is TGTGCCAGCAGCGCTACAGCCGGGGGGCTTACAGATACGCAGTATTTT. This sequence encodes CASSATAGGLTDTQYF.

The chain has TRBV15 and TRBJ1-2; D is possibly TRBD1 (5 bases). Germline V gene sequence: CDR1 LNHNV, CDR2 YYDKDF (reference sequence). The CDR3 covers 14 residues. With 4 bases removed from V and 5 bases from J, the gap between germline ends came to 14 bases. In nucleotides, the CDR3 is TGTGCCACCAGCACCCCCGGGGCGGAATATGGCTACACCTTC. Its protein product is CATSTPGAEYGYTF.

This clone was recorded only once. V is TRBV7-9 and J is TRBJ1-2; D unresolved. Deletions cut 1 base from V and 4 bases from J, with 13 bases between. CDR1 is SEHNR, CDR2 FQNEAQ, per germline (reference sequence). CDR3 length: 15 residues. CDR3 loop: CASSLGDPGIYGYTF. CDR3 DNA: TGTGCCAGCAGCTTAGGAGACCCGGGAATCTATGGCTACACCTTC. The variable domain in full, completed from reference TRBV7-9 and TRBJ1-2, reads DTGVSQNPRHKITKRGQNVTFRCDPISEHNRLYWYRQTLGQGPEFLTYFQNEAQLEKSRLLSDRFSAERPKGSFSTLEIQRTEQGDSAMYLCASSLGDPGIYGYTFGSGTRLTVV.

The chain combines TRBV11-3 with TRBJ2-7, with a tentative D call TRBD1 (5 bases). The CDR3 runs to 13 residues. The V end lost 0 bases, the J end lost 6 bases, and 9 bases lay between the germline ends. Germline V lookup: CDR1 SGHNT, CDR2 YENEEA. The CDR3 protein is CASSLEQDREQYF. DNA for the CDR3: TGTGCCAGCAGCTTAGAACAGGATCGCGAGCAGTACTTC.

The chain carries TRBV15 and TRBJ2-7; no firm D call. V lost 3 bases to trimming and J lost 3 bases, with 6 bases between them. In germline, CDR1 is LNHNV, CDR2 YYDKDF (reference sequence). CDR3 length equals 12 residues. CDR3 region: CATSRDLYEQYF. The CDR3 DNA is TGTGCCACCAGCAGGGACCTCTACGAGCAGTACTTC.

V is TRBV2 and J is TRBJ2-3; TRBD2 aligns across 13 bases. CDR3 length: 16 residues. V was pared by 3 bases and J by 4 bases, with 4 bases of the junction left unmatched. Germline CDR1 reads SNHLY; CDR2 reads FYNNEI. CDR3: CASSDGLAGAADTQYF. In DNA, the CDR3 is TGTGCCAGCAGTGATGGACTAGCGGGGGCAGCAGATACGCAGTATTTT.

J is TRBJ1-5 and V is TRBV30; a possible D gene is TRBD1 (5 bases). Trimming stripped 0 bases from V and 2 bases from J, with 14 bases between. This CDR3 is 16 amino acids long. Germline CDR1 is GTSNPN and CDR2 is SVGIG (reference sequence). The CDR3 reads CAWSVKDTWGNQPQHF. The CDR3 DNA sequence: TGTGCCTGGAGTGTTAAGGACACCTGGGGCAATCAGCCCCAGCATTTT. Variable domain in full (rest from reference TRBV30 and TRBJ1-5): SQTIHQWPATLVQPVGSPLSLECTVEGTSNPNLYWYRQAAGRGLQLLFYSVGIGQISSEVPQNLSASRPQDRQFILSSKKLLLSDSGFYLCAWSVKDTWGNQPQHFGDGTRLSIL.

The chain couples TRBV4-2 to TRBJ2-7; TRBD2 agrees at 11 bases. The CDR3 consists of 14 residues. The germline gives CDR1 LGHNA, CDR2 YNFKEQ. Germline trimming cut 0 bases from V and 10 bases from J; bases unmatched to any gene: 5. CDR3 sequence (DNA): TGTGCCAGCAGCCAAGACCTAGCGGGAGGAACCCAGTACTTC. Amino acids: CASSQDLAGGTQYF.

The CDR3 is CASSSPTSGGNTGELFF. As DNA, the CDR3 is TGTGCCAGCAGCTCTCCGACTAGCGGGGGGAACACCGGGGAGCTGTTTTTT. The chain couples TRBV5-6 to TRBJ2-2; the match to TRBD2 covers 12 bases. Germline V gene sequence: CDR1 SGHDT, CDR2 YYEEEE. The CDR3 loop spans 17 amino acids. With 3 bases clipped from V and 1 base from J, the junction kept 4 bases outside the gene matches.

The DNA for the CDR3 is TGTGCCAGCAGCCCAGCAGACAGGGGGAGCAAATATTCCTACGAGCAGTACTTC. Translating it yields CASSPADRGSKYSYEQYF. The chain recombines TRBV11-3 with TRBJ2-7; 9 bases fit TRBD1. The CDR3 has 18 amino acids. Germline V gene sequence: CDR1 SGHNT, CDR2 YENEEA. The J segment lost 1 base and the V segment lost 5 bases, leaving 15 bases of the junction unmatched.

V is TRBV7-2 and J is TRBJ2-7; D gene unclear. The CDR3 has 13 amino acids. Germline V gene lookup returns CDR1 SGHTA and CDR2 FQGNSA. V was shortened by 5 bases and J by 7 bases, with 15 bases between the two germline ends. In DNA, the CDR3 is TGTGCCAGCAGCCCCCGACTTCGGCAAGAGCAGTACTTC. Translated, it gives CASSPRLRQEQYF.

The rearrangement uses TRBV12-5 and TRBJ2-7, with 9 bases fitting TRBD1. Germline V gene sequence: CDR1 LGHNT, CDR2 FRNRAP. V dropped 6 bases and J dropped 3; count of bases not matched to a gene: 12. The CDR3 extends over 16 amino acids. DNA of the CDR3: TGTGCTAGTGGCCTCACCCCCGGGACAGGGAACTACGAGCAGTACTTC. Translation: CASGLTPGTGNYEQYF.